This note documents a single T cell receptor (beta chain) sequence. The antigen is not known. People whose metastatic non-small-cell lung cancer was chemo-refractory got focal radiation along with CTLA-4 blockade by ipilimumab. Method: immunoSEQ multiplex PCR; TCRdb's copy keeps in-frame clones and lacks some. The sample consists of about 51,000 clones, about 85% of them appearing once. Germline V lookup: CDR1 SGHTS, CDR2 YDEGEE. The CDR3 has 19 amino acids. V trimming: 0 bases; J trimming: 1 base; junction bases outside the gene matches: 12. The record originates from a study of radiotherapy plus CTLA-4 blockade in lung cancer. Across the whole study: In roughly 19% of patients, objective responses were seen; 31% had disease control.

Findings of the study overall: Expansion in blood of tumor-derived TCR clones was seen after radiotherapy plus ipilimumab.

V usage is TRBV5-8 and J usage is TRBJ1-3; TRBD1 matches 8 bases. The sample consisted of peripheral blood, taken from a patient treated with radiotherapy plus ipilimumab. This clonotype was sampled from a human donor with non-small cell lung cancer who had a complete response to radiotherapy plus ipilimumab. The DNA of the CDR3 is TGTGCCAGCAGCTTGGGGACAGGGCATCCAAGACTATCTGGAAACACCATATATTTT. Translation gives CASSLGTGHPRLSGNTIYF.